Listed below are T cell receptor beta chains from one sample, sequenced in a study of blood T cells in healthy people across ages. Using its own MiXCR run on the 5' RACE reads, TCRdb lists one record per CDR3 protein. The data hold about 1,400,000 distinct CDR3 sequences, with 42% observed a single time. Sequencing was done on a sample of blood. Receptor source: a woman in her late teens or twenties in good health. Both conserved end residues are part of each CDR3. The D gene is left open where the match is weak. Only some rows state a clone size, as once, few, many or a class for expanded clones.

d_call	clone_size	v_call	j_call	cdr3_length	cdr3_nt	cdr3_aa
-	-	TRBV11-2	TRBJ2-2	17	TGTGCCAGCAGCGTACTGCGGGGTACCGCGAACACCGGGGAGCTGTTTTTT	CASSVLRGTANTGELFF
-	many	TRBV20-1	TRBJ2-1	14	TGCAGTGCTAGAGGACTGAACTCCTACAATGAGCAGTTCTTC	CSARGLNSYNEQFF
-	-	TRBV10-3	TRBJ1-4	11	TGTGCCATCAGTGAGGACAGGCAACTGTTTTTT	CAISEDRQLFF
-	-	TRBV28	TRBJ2-5	13	TGTGCCAGCAGCCTACCTAGATGGGAGACCCAGTACTTC	CASSLPRWETQYF
TRBD2	-	TRBV4-1	TRBJ2-7	17	TGCGCCAGCAGCCAAGATTCCGCTAGCGGGAGTTTCTACGAGCAGTACTTC	CASSQDSASGSFYEQYF
-	few	TRBV6-5	TRBJ1-6	14	TGTGCCAGCAGGGACACGGGGCTAAATTCACCCCTCCACTTT	CASRDTGLNSPLHF
-	-	TRBV11-3	TRBJ2-7	16	TGTGCCAGCAGCGACCGACAGGAGCCCCACTACTACGAGCAGTACTTC	CASSDRQEPHYYEQYF
-	-	TRBV6-6	TRBJ2-7	13	TGTGCCAGCAGTGACGACCGAGCCTACGAGCAGTACTTC	CASSDDRAYEQYF
TRBD2	-	TRBV3-1	TRBJ2-1	15	TGTGCCAGCAGCGCGAGAGCGGGAGATAGAAATGAGCAGTTCTTC	CASSARAGDRNEQFF
-	-	TRBV14	TRBJ1-2	13	TGTGCCAGCAGCCAAGAGATCTTGAGAGGCTACACCTTC	CASSQEILRGYTF
-	-	TRBV29-1	TRBJ2-1	13	TGCAGCGTTGCCCCGGCCCAGCGAAATGAGCAGTTCTTC	CSVAPAQRNEQFF
TRBD2	few	TRBV10-2	TRBJ2-4	17	TGCGCCAGCATATCATCGGGGACTAGCGGGCCCCCCGGCATTCAGTACTTC	CASISSGTSGPPGIQYF
-	few	TRBV12-3/TRBV12-4	TRBJ2-3	15	TGTGCCAGCGGCTCTACGGGTCCTAGCACAGATACGCAGTATTTT	CASGSTGPSTDTQYF
TRBD1	few	TRBV5-1	TRBJ1-2	14	TGCGCCAGCAGCTTGGCCCTAGGACAGGATGGCTACACCTTC	CASSLALGQDGYTF
-	-	TRBV12-5	TRBJ2-3	15	TGTGCTAGTGGTTTGGTACGAGAGTGGGGAGATACGCAGTATTTT	CASGLVREWGDTQYF
TRBD1	-	TRBV2	TRBJ1-5	15	TGTGCCAGCAGGGGAGGACAGGGGGTAGGTCAGCCCCAGCATTTT	CASRGGQGVGQPQHF
-	-	TRBV12-3/TRBV12-4	TRBJ2-6	16	TGTGCCAGCAGTTTAGAGGGCAGTCCTGGGGCCAACGTCCTGACTTTC	CASSLEGSPGANVLTF
-	few	TRBV6-5	TRBJ2-3	15	TGTGCCAGCAGTTACTCCGGCAGAGTCACAGATACGCAGTATTTT	CASSYSGRVTDTQYF
-	-	TRBV7-2	TRBJ2-1	11	TGTGCCAGCAGCTCCCGGGGGTACGAGTTCTTC	CASSSRGYEFF